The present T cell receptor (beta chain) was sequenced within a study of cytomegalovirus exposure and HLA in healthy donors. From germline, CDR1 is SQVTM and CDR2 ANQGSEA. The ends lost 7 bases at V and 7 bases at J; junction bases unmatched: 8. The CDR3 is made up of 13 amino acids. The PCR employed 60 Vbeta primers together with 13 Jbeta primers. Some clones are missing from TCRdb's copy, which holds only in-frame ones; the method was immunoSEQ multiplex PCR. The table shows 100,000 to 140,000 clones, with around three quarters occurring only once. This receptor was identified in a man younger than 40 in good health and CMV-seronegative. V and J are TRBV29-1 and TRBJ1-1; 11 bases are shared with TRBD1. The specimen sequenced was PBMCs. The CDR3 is CSGKRDRGGEAFF. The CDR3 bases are TGCAGCGGAAAGCGGGACAGGGGGGGTGAAGCTTTCTTT.